Here is one T cell receptor beta chain with its context. The germline CDR1 and CDR2 sequences are SNHLY and FYNNEI. The CDR3 is 16 amino acids. V lost 4 bases, J lost 2 bases, and 1 base stayed unmatched. The sample is drawn from a study of control samples from healthy donors and cancer patients. Here immunoSEQ multiplex PCR was the method, and the copy in TCRdb shows in-frame clones only, minus some. The table includes 160,000 or so clones, over 90% detected once. J is TRBJ2-5 and V is TRBV2; TRBD2 agrees at 16 bases. This receptor was taken from a man aged 50-59 years in good health. Sequenced material: blood. The CDR3 loop reads CASSGGLAGGQETQYF. CDR3 DNA: TGTGCCAGCAGTGGGGGACTAGCGGGAGGGCAAGAGACCCAGTACTTC. The variable domain in full, with the rest retrieved from reference TRBV2 and TRBJ2-5, is EPEVTQTPSHQVTQMGQEVILRCVPISNHLYFYWYRQILGQKVEFLVSFYNNEISEKSEIFDDQFSVERPDGSNFTLKIRSTKLEDSAMYFCASSGGLAGGQETQYFGPGTRLLVL.